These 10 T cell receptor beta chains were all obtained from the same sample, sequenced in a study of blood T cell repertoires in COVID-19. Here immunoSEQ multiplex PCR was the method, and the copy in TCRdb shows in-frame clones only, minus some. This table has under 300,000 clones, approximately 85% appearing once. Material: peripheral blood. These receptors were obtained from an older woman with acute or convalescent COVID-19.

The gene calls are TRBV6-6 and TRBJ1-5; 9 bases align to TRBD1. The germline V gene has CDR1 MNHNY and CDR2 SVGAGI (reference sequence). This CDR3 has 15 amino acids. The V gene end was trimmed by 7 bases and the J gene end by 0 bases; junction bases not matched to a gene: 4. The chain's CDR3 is CASNRDRVSNQPQHF. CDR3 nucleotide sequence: TGTGCCAGCAACAGGGACAGGGTTAGCAATCAGCCCCAGCATTTT.

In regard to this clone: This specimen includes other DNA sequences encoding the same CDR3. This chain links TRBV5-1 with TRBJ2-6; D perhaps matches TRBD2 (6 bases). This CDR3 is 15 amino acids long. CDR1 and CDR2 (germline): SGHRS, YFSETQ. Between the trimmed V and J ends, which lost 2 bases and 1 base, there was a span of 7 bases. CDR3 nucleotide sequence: TGCGCCAGCAGCTTTGGAGGGTCTGGGGCCAACGTCCTGACTTTC. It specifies CASSFGGSGANVLTF.

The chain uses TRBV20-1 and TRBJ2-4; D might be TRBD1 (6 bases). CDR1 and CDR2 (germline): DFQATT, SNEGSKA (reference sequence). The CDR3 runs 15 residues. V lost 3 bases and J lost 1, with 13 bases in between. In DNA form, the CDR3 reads TGCAGTGCTAGTTCCCCAGGGGTGGCCAAAAACATTCAGTACTTC. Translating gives CSASSPGVAKNIQYF.

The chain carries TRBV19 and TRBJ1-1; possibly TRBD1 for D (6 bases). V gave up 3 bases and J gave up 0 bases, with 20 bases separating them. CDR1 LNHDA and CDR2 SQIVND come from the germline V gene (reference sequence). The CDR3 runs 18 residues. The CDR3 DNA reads TGTGCCAGTAGTATTGGGGGCAGGGAAGCTTTCCTGAACACTGAAGCTTTCTTT. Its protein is CASSIGGREAFLNTEAFF.

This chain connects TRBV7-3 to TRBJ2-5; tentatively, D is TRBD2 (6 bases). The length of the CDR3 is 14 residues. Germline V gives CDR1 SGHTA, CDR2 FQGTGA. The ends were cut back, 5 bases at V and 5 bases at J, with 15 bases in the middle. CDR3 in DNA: TGTGCCAGCAGCCCGAGCGGCGGGGTGGAGACCCAGTACTTC. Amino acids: CASSPSGGVETQYF.

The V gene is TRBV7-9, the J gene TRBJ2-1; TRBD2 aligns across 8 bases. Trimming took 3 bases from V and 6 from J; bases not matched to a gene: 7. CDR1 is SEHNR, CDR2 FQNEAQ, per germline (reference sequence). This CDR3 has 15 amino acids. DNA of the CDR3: TGTGCCAGCAGCTTCGGGGGGGCAAGGAGCAATGAGCAGTTCTTC. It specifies CASSFGGARSNEQFF.

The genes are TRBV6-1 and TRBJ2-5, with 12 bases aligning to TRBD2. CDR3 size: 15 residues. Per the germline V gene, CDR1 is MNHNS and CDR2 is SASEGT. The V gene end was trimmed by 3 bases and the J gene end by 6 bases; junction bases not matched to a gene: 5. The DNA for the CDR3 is TGTGCCAGCAGTGAGCCTAGCGGGGGGGCGAAGACCCAGTACTTC. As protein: CASSEPSGGAKTQYF.

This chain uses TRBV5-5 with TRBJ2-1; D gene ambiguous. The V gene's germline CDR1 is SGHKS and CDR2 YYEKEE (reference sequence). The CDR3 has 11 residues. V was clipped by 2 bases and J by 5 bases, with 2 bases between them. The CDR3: CASSFNNEQFF. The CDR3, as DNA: TGTGCCAGCAGCTTTAACAATGAGCAGTTCTTC.

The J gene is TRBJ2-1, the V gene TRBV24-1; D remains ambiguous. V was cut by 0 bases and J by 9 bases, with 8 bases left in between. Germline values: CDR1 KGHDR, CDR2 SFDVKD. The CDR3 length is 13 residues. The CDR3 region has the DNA TGTGCCACCAGTGATTTGATAGCCAGTGAGCAGTTCTTC. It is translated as CATSDLIASEQFF.

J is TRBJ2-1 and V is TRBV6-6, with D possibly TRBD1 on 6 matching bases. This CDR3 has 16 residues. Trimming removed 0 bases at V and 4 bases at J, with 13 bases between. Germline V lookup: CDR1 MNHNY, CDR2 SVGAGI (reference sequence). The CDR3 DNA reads TGTGCCAGCAGTTACTCGCATGGGGGCCGATACAATGAGCAGTTCTTC. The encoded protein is CASSYSHGGRYNEQFF.